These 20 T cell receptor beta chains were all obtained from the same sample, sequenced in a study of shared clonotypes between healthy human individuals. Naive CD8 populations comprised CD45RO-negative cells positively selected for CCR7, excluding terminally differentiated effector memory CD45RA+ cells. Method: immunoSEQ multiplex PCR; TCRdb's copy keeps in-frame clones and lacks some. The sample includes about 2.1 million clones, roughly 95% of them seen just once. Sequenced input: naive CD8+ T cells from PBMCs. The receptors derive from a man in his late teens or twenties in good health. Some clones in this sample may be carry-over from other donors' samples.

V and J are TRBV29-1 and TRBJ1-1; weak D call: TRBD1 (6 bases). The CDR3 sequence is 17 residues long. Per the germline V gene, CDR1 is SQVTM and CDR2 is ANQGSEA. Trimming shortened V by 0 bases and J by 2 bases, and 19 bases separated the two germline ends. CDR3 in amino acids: CSVEDLATGLENTEAFF. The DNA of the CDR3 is TGCAGCGTTGAAGATCTTGCGACAGGCCTGGAAAACACTGAAGCTTTCTTT.

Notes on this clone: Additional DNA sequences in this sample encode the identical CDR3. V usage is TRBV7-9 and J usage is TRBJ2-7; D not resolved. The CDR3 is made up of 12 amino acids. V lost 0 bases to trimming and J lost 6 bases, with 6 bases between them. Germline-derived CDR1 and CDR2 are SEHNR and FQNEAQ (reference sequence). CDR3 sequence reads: CASSLASREQYF. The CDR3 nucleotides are TGTGCCAGCAGCTTAGCCTCCCGCGAGCAGTACTTC.

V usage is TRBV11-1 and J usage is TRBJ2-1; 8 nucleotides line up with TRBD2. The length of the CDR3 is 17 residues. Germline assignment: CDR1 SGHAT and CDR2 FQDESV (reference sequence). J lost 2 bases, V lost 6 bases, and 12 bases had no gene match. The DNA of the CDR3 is TGTGCCAGCAGGTTTAGGGCACGGGAGGGCCCCTACAATGAGCAGTTCTTC. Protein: CASRFRAREGPYNEQFF.

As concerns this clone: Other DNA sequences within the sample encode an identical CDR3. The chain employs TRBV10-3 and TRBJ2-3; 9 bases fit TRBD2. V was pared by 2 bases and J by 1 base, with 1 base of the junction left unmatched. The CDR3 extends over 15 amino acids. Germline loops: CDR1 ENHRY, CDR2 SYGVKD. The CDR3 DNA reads TGTGCCATCAGTGAGCCTAGCGGGGGCACAGATACGCAGTATTTT. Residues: CAISEPSGGTDTQYF.

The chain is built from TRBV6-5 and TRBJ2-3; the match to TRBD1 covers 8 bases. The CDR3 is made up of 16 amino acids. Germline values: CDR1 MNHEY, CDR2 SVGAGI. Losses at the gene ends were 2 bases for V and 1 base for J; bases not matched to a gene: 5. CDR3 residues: CASSYTTTGGTDTQYF. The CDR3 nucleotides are TGTGCCAGCAGTTACACCACGACAGGGGGCACAGATACGCAGTATTTT.

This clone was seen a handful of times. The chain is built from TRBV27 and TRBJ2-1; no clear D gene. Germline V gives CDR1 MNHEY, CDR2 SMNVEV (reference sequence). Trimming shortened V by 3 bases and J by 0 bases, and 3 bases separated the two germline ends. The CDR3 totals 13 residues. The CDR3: CASSFLSYNEQFF. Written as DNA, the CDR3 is TGTGCCAGCAGTTTCCTCTCCTACAATGAGCAGTTCTTC.

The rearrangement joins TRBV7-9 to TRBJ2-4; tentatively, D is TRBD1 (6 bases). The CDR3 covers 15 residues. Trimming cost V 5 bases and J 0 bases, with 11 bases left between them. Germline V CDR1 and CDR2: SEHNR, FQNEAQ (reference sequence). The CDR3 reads CASSMIRGAKNIQYF. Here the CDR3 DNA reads TGTGCCAGCAGCATGATCAGGGGAGCCAAAAACATTCAGTACTTC.

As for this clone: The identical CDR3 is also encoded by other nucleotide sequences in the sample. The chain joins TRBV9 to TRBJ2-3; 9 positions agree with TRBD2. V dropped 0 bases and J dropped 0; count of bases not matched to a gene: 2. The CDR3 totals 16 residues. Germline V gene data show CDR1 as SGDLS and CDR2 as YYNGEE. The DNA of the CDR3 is TGTGCCAGCAGCGTAGGACTAGCGGCAAGCACAGATACGCAGTATTTT. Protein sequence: CASSVGLAASTDTQYF.

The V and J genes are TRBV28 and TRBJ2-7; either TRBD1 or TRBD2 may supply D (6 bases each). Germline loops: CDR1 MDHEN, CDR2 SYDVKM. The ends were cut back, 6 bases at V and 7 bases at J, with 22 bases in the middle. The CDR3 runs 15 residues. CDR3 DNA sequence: TGTGCCAGCAGCCGCCTCCGGGGGCAGGCGGGGGAGCAGTACTTC. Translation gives CASSRLRGQAGEQYF. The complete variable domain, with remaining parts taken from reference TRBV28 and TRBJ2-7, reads DVKVTQSSRYLVKRTGEKVFLECVQDMDHENMFWYRQDPGLGLRLIYFSYDVKMKEKGDIPEGYSVSREKKERFSLILESASTNQTSMYLCASSRLRGQAGEQYFGPGTRLTVT.

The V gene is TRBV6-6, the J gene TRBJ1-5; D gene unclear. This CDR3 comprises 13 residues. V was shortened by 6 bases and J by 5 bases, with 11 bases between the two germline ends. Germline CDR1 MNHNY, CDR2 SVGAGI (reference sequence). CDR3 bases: TGTGCCAGCAGAACTTTAAGAGATCAGCCCCAGCATTTT. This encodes CASRTLRDQPQHF.

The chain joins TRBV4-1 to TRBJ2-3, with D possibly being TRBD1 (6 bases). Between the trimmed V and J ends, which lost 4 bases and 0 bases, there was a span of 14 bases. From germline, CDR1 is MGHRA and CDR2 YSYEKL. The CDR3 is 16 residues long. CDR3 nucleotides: TGCGCCAGCAGCCTTTGGACAGCGCCTAGCACAGATACGCAGTATTTT. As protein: CASSLWTAPSTDTQYF.

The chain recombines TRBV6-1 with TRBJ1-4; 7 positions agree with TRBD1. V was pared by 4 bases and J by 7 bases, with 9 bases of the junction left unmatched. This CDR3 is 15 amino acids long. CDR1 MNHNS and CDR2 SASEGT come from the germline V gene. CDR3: CASSAYRGVGEKLFF. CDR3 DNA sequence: TGTGCCAGCAGTGCTTACAGGGGCGTAGGTGAAAAACTGTTTTTT.

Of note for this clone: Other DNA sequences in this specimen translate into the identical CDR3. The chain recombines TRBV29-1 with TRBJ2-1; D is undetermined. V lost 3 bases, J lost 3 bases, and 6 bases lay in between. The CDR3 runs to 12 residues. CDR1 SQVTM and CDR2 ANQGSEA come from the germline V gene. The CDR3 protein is CSVESRYNEQFF. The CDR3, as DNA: TGCAGCGTTGAGTCGCGCTACAATGAGCAGTTCTTC.

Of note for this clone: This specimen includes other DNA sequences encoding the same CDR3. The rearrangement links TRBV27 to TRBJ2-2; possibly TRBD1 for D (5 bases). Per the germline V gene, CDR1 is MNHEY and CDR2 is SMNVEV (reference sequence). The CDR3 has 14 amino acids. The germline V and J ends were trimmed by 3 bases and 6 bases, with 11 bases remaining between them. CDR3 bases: TGTGCCAGCAGTTTGGGCAGGGTGCCCGGGGAGCTGTTTTTT. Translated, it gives CASSLGRVPGELFF.

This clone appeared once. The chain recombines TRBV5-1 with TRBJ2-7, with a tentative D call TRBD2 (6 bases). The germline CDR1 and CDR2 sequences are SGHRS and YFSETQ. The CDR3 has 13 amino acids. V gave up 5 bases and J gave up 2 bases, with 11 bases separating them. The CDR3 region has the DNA TGCGCCAGCAGGGAGGGCTTCGCCTACGAGCAGTACTTC. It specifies CASREGFAYEQYF.

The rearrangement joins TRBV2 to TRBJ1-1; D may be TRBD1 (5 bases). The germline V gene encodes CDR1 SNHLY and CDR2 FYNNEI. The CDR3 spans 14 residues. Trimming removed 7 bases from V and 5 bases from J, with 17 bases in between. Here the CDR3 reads CASMWAGLRTEAFF. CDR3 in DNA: TGTGCCAGCATGTGGGCAGGGCTACGAACTGAAGCTTTCTTT.

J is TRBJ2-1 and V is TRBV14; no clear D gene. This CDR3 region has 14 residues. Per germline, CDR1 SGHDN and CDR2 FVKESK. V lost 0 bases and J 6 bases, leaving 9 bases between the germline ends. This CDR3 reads CASSQDNGRNEQFF. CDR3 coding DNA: TGTGCCAGCAGCCAAGATAACGGCCGCAATGAGCAGTTCTTC.

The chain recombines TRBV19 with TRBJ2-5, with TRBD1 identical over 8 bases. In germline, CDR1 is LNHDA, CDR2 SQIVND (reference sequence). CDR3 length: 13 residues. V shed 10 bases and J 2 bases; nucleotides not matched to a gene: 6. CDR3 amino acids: CATGGRGQETQYF. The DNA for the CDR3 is TGTGCCACAGGGGGCAGGGGGCAAGAGACCCAGTACTTC.

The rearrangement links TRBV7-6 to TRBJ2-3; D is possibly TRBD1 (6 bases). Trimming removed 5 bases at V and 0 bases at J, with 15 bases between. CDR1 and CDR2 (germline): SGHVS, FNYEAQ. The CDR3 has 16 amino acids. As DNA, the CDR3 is TGTGCCAGCAGCCTCCGGACAGCCTCTAGCACAGATACGCAGTATTTT. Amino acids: CASSLRTASSTDTQYF.

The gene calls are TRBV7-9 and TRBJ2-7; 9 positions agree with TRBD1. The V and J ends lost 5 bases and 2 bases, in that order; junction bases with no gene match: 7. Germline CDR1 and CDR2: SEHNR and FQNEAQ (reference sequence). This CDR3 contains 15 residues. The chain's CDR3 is CASSRPGQGTYEQYF. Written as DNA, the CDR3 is TGTGCCAGCAGCCGACCGGGACAGGGAACCTACGAGCAGTACTTC.